Listed below are T cell receptor beta chains from one sample, sequenced in a study of CD8 T cells in ankylosing spondylitis. MiXCR, run by TCRdb on the 5' RACE reads, gives a single entry per CDR3 protein. This table has 100,000 to 150,000 distinct CDR3 sequences, 9.3% appearing once. The specimen sequenced was blood, either unsorted or a sorted T cell fraction (not recorded which). The receptors were sampled from a male donor with ankylosing spondylitis or in good health (not recorded which). The conserved cysteine and the conserved F or W are not part of the CDR3 here.

V gene	CDR3 length	J gene	CDR3 protein
TRBV19	14	TRBJ2-3	ASSSTGTSGIHTQY
TRBV20-1	12	TRBJ2-7	SASVSGSSYEQY
TRBV4-2	14	TRBJ2-4	ASSQVDTAGGGIQY
TRBV27	13	TRBJ2-5	ASSLSRATTETQY
TRBV29-1	11	TRBJ1-1	SAAKQGMTEAF
TRBV14	12	TRBJ2-7	ASSQGTSAYEQY
TRBV28	12	TRBJ2-7	ASSDRIGYYEQY
TRBV4-2	13	TRBJ2-3	ASSQDTQGSDTQY
TRBV20-1	12	TRBJ2-7	SAIPGQGRWEQY
TRBV20-1	12	TRBJ2-1	SAKTSGAYNEQF
TRBV7-9	13	TRBJ2-5	ASSLGTILAETQY